The 6 T cell receptor beta chains presented below share a single source sample, sequenced in a study of blood T cell repertoires in COVID-19. Here immunoSEQ multiplex PCR was the method, and the copy in TCRdb shows in-frame clones only, minus some. The repertoire holds about 200,000 clones, with over 75% as singletons. The material sequenced was PBMCs or T cells enriched from blood (not recorded which). The receptors here all came from a woman aged 35 to 49 with acute COVID-19.

As to this clone: This CDR3 is also generated by other DNA sequences in the sample. The CDR3 protein is CASSPSGNTIYF. The CDR3 DNA follows: TGTGCCAGCAGCCCATCTGGAAACACCATATATTTT. This rearrangement joins TRBV7-9 to TRBJ1-3; D uncertain. The CDR3 is 12 amino acids. Germline V gene lookup returns CDR1 SEHNR and CDR2 FQNEAQ (reference sequence). V lost 5 bases to trimming and J lost 1 base, with 3 bases between them.

This rearrangement joins TRBV7-2 to TRBJ1-3; no clear D. Germline V gene lookup returns CDR1 SGHTA and CDR2 FQGNSA. The CDR3 runs 13 residues. Trimming removed 1 base at V and 4 bases at J, with 5 bases between. CDR3 sequence (DNA): TGTGCCAGCAGCTTAGGGGCAGGAAACACCATATATTTT. Translating gives CASSLGAGNTIYF.

The chain combines TRBV6-5 with TRBJ1-3; D remains unclear. The V gene's germline CDR1 is MNHEY and CDR2 SVGAGI. V dropped 2 bases and J dropped 0 bases, with 8 bases sitting between them. There are 15 residues in the CDR3. The CDR3 nucleotides read TGTGCCAGCAGTTACAGAGGATTCTCTGGAAACACCATATATTTT. Its translation: CASSYRGFSGNTIYF.

This chain joins TRBV7-2 and TRBJ1-2; 8 bases line up with TRBD1. Germline V gene data show CDR1 as SGHTA and CDR2 as FQGNSA. The CDR3 consists of 14 residues. The V gene end was trimmed by 2 bases and the J gene end by 5 bases; junction bases not matched to a gene: 4. This CDR3 is CASSLPGQVYGYTF. In nucleotides, the CDR3 is TGTGCCAGCAGCTTACCGGGACAGGTTTATGGCTACACCTTC.

This rearrangement joins TRBV7-3 to TRBJ2-2; the D is unclear. The V end lost 5 bases, the J end lost 4 bases, and 17 bases lay between the germline ends. The CDR3 consists of 16 residues. CDR1 and CDR2 (germline): SGHTA, FQGTGA. This CDR3 is CASSRPAPSGTGELFF. CDR3 in DNA: TGTGCCAGCAGCCGTCCAGCCCCTTCAGGCACCGGGGAGCTGTTTTTT.

V is TRBV4-1 and J is TRBJ1-3; D is perhaps TRBD1 (5 bases). Trimming pared 1 base from V and 0 bases from J, leaving 16 bases between. The CDR3 loop spans 18 amino acids. Germline loops: CDR1 MGHRA, CDR2 YSYEKL. The CDR3 region is CASSQATGTLSSGNTIYF. The CDR3 region has the DNA TGCGCCAGCAGCCAAGCAACCGGGACTCTGAGCTCTGGAAACACCATATATTTT.